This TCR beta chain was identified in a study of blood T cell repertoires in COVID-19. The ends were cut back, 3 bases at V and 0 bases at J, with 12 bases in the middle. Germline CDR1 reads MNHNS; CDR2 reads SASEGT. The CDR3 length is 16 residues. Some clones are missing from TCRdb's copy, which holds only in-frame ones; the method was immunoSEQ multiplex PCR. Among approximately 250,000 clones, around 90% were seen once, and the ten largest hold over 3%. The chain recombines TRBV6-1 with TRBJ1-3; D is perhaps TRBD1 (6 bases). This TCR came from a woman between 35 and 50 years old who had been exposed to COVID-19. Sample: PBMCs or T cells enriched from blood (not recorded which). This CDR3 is CASSEAGAISGNTIYF. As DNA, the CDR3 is TGTGCCAGCAGTGAGGCGGGGGCCATCTCTGGAAACACCATATATTTT.